Included here is one T cell receptor (beta chain) sequence, with context. Antigen unknown. The PCR was carried out with 60 Vbeta primers and 13 Jbeta primers. The table came from immunoSEQ multiplex PCR; TCRdb's copy has only in-frame clones and leaves some out. The sample lists about 150,000 clones; approximately 60% were seen once. Germline V gene lookup returns CDR1 DFQATT and CDR2 SNEGSKA (reference sequence). The length of the CDR3 is 11 residues. The data originate from a study of cytomegalovirus exposure and HLA in healthy donors. Study-wide results and limits: The authors later found HLA-associated TCR beta chains more clonally expanded than equally common others.

The rearrangement links TRBV20-1 to TRBJ1-3; D remains ambiguous. The clonotype was recovered from a human donor in good health. The sequencing sample was made of PBMCs. CDR3 nucleotide sequence: TGCAGCCTCTTCTCTGGAAACACCATATATTTT. Translating gives CSLFSGNTIYF.